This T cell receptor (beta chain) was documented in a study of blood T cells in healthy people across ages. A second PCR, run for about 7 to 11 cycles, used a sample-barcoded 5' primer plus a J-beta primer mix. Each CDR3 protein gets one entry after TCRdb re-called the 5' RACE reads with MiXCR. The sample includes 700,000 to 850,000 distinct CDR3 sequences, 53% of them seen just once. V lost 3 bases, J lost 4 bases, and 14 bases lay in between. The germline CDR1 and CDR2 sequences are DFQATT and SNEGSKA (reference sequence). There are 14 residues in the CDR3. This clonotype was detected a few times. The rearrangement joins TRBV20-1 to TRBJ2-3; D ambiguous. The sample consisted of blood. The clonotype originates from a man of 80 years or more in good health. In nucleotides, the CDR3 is TGCAGTGCTAGCGGGCCTCAAAGGGCAGATACGCAGTATTTT. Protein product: CSASGPQRADTQYF.